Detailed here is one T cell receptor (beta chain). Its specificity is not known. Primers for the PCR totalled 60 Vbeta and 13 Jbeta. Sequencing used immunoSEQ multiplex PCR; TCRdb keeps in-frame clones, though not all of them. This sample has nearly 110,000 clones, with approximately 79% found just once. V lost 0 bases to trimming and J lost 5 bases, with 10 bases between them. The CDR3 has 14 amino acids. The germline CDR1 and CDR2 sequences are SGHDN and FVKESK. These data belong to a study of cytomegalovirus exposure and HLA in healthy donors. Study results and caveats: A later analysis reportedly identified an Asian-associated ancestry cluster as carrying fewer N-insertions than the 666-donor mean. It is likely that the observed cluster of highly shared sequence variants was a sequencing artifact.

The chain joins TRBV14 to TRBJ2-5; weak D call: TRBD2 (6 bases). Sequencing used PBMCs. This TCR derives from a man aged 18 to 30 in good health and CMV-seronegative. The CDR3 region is CASSQDLSGETQYF. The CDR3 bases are TGTGCCAGCAGCCAAGATTTGAGCGGGGAGACCCAGTACTTC.